This TCR beta chain was recorded in a study of blood T cell repertoires in COVID-19. The data were produced by immunoSEQ multiplex PCR, yet TCRdb's version contains in-frame clones alone and is incomplete. The sample consists of tens of thousands of clones, more than 75% of them appearing once. This CDR3 comprises 17 residues. J gave up 8 bases and V 0 bases, and 8 bases lay outside the gene matches. The germline V gene encodes CDR1 SGHRS and CDR2 YFSETQ. V gene TRBV5-1 combines with J gene TRBJ2-1, with 13 bases fitting TRBD2. Input material: peripheral blood. The sequence came from a woman aged 70-85 years with acute or convalescent COVID-19. In nucleotides, the CDR3 is TGCGCCAGCAGCTTGGTACTAGCGGGAGGGCCGGGGGATGAGCAGTTCTTC. As protein: CASSLVLAGGPGDEQFF.